Presented here are 14 T cell receptor beta chains from one specimen sequenced in a study of cytotoxic CD8 clonotypes in ibrutinib-treated CLL. Libraries were prepared by immunoSEQ multiplex PCR; TCRdb keeps only in-frame clonotypes and omits some of them. The table includes 300,000 to 400,000 clones, roughly 71% detected once. Specimen: PBMCs, collected after 36 months of ibrutinib treatment. The receptors shown here come from a human donor with chronic lymphocytic leukemia.

The genes are TRBV4-1 and TRBJ1-2, with D maybe TRBD1 (5 bases). V lost 1 base to trimming and J lost 7 bases, with 19 bases between them. Germline V gene lookup returns CDR1 MGHRA and CDR2 YSYEKL. CDR3 size: 16 residues. Here the CDR3 reads CASSQVVGQGRVGYTF. CDR3 DNA: TGCGCCAGCAGCCAAGTTGTCGGACAAGGGAGGGTTGGCTACACCTTC.

The chain is built from TRBV13 and TRBJ2-3; TRBD2 matches 9 bases. V lost 3 bases and J lost 9; bases outside the gene matches: 4. The V gene's germline CDR1 is PRHDT and CDR2 FYEKMQ (reference sequence). The CDR3 extends over 13 amino acids. The CDR3 nucleotides are TGTGCCAGCAGCTTTGGGACTAGCATCACGCAGTATTTT. It encodes CASSFGTSITQYF.

The gene calls are TRBV5-5 and TRBJ1-2, with TRBD1 identical over 12 bases. After removal of 0 bases from V and 7 bases from J, the junction contained 7 bases not matched to a gene. From germline, CDR1 is SGHKS and CDR2 YYEKEE (reference sequence). The CDR3 runs 16 residues. In nucleotides, the CDR3 is TGTGCCAGCAGCTTGGCCTCGGGACAGGGGGCATCTGGCTACACCTTC. Translated, it gives CASSLASGQGASGYTF.

This clone was picked up a small number of times. The genes are TRBV29-1 and TRBJ1-2; D unresolved. The CDR3 spans 10 residues. Trimming took 6 bases from V and 6 from J, leaving 8 bases between them. Germline CDR1 is SQVTM and CDR2 is ANQGSEA. As DNA, the CDR3 is TGCAGCGTGATGGAGGATGGCTACACCTTC. This codes for CSVMEDGYTF. Supplemented by reference TRBV29-1 and TRBJ1-2, the full variable domain reads SAVISQKPSRDICQRGTSLTIQCQVDSQVTMMFWYRQQPGQSLTLIATANQGSEATYESGFVIDKFPISRPNLTFSTLTVSNMSPEDSSIYLCSVMEDGYTFGSGTRLTVV.

The chain carries TRBV18 and TRBJ2-7; the D is unclear. This CDR3 is 13 amino acids long. The ends were cut back, 0 bases at V and 3 bases at J, with 6 bases in the middle. The germline V gene encodes CDR1 KGHSH and CDR2 LQKENI. CDR3 sequence: CASSPPGNYEQYF. CDR3 nucleotide sequence: TGTGCCAGCTCACCACCGGGGAACTACGAGCAGTACTTC.

The J gene is TRBJ2-7, the V gene TRBV6-5; 9 bases agree with TRBD2. V was clipped by 2 bases and J by 1 base; unmatched bases: 6. Germline CDR1 is MNHEY and CDR2 is SVGAGI. This CDR3 spans 16 amino acids. In DNA, the CDR3 is TGTGCCAGCAGTTACGGCCCGGGACTAGCTTCCTACGAGCAGTACTTC. The encoded protein is CASSYGPGLASYEQYF.

Only a few counts were recorded for this clone. V is TRBV4-1 and J is TRBJ1-2; D is undetermined. CDR3 length equals 17 residues. Germline CDR1 MGHRA, CDR2 YSYEKL. V was pared by 4 bases and J by 0 bases, with 18 bases between. The CDR3 reads CASSPPVRTEPNYGYTF. CDR3 nucleotides: TGCGCCAGCAGCCCCCCGGTCCGGACGGAGCCTAACTATGGCTACACCTTC.

For this clone: A junction end diverges from the germline sequence, so it may reflect a read error. The rearrangement joins TRBV18 to TRBJ2-3; tentatively, D is TRBD2 (5 bases). CDR3 length equals 15 residues. The V gene's germline CDR1 is KGHSH and CDR2 LQKENI. CDR3: CASSPPSPSRDTQYF. Written as DNA, the CDR3 is TGTGCCAGCTCACCACCTTCGCCTAGCAGAGATACGCAGTATTTT.

The V gene is TRBV9, the J gene TRBJ1-3; no reliable D call. V was clipped by 4 bases and J by 1 base, with 12 bases between them. Germline V gene data show CDR1 as SGDLS and CDR2 as YYNGEE. The CDR3 has 15 residues. CDR3 DNA sequence: TGTGCCAGCAGCCTAACACTGGGGTCTGGAAACACCATATATTTT. Its protein is CASSLTLGSGNTIYF.

This clone was seen a few times. V gene TRBV23-1 combines with J gene TRBJ2-3; TRBD1 might be the D (6 bases). TRBV23-1 is recorded as an ORF, its role being uncertain. The CDR3 extends over 17 amino acids. V lost 2 bases and J 2 bases, leaving 17 bases between the germline ends. CDR3 loop: CASSQKDRTRNTDTQYF. The CDR3 DNA reads as TGCGCCAGCAGTCAAAAGGACAGAACGAGGAACACAGATACGCAGTATTTT.

J is TRBJ2-7 and V is TRBV7-8; no definite D call. The CDR3 is 14 amino acids. CDR1 is SGHVS, CDR2 FQNEAQ, per germline. V lost 2 bases and J 4 bases, leaving 12 bases between the germline ends. The DNA of the CDR3 is TGTGCCAGCAGCTTAACGATCACCCTGTACGAGCAGTACTTC. Its protein product is CASSLTITLYEQYF.

The V gene is TRBV2, the J gene TRBJ2-1; the D gene is possibly TRBD2 (7 bases). Germline V lookup: CDR1 SNHLY, CDR2 FYNNEI. The CDR3 is 16 amino acids. V gave up 4 bases and J gave up 4 bases, with 17 bases separating them. This CDR3 reads CASSARRGLLYNEQFF. The CDR3 DNA is TGTGCCAGCAGTGCCCGGCGGGGGCTTCTTTACAATGAGCAGTTCTTC.

Concerning this clone itself: A much larger clone differs from this one at a single base, so this may be a read error. V and J are TRBV11-2 and TRBJ1-1, with no clear D. Germline CDR1 is SGHAT and CDR2 is FQNNGV. Trimming took off 0 bases at V and 4 bases at J, with 0 bases between the two ends. This CDR3 region has 11 residues. CDR3 protein: CASSLDTEAFF. The CDR3 region has the DNA TGTGCCAGCAGCTTAGACACTGAAGCTTTCTTT.

A few counts support this clone. The chain recombines TRBV14 with TRBJ1-2; 8 bases line up with TRBD1. The germline gives CDR1 SGHDN, CDR2 FVKESK. After removal of 10 bases from V and 6 bases from J, the junction contained 4 bases not matched to a gene. This CDR3 is 11 amino acids long. The CDR3 DNA reads TGTGCCACCTGGACAGGGAATGGCTACACCTTC. Translation: CATWTGNGYTF.